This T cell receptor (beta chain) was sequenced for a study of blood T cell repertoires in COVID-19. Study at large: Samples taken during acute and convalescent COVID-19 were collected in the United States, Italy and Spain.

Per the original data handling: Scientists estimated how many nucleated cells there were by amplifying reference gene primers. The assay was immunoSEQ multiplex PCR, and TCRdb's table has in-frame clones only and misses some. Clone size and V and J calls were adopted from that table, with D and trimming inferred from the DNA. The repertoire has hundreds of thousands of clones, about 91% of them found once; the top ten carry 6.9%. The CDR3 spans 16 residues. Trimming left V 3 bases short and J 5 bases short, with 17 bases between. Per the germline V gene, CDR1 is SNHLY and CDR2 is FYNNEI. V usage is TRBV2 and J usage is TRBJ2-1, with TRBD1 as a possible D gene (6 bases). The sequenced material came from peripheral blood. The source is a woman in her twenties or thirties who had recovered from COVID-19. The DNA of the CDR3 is TGTGCCAGCAGTGACCCCAGGGGAGTAATCCACAATGAGCAGTTCTTC. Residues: CASSDPRGVIHNEQFF.